The T cell receptor beta chain under discussion was sequenced for a study of blood T cell repertoires in COVID-19. Overall study context: PBMCs, B-cell-depleted T cells, or T cells were the source of the cDNA or gDNA that made up the material.

Profiling relied on immunoSEQ multiplex PCR, and the TCRdb table lists in-frame clones only, not all of them. The sample lists about 170,000 clones, approximately 90% occurring once. The sequenced sample was peripheral blood. The sequence derives from a man aged 18 to 29 with COVID-19, enrolled during active disease.

CDR3 DNA: TGTGCCATGAAACCCGAAGGGGGCGTGGGGGTTGAGCAGTTCTTC. This encodes CAMKPEGGVGVEQFF. This rearrangement joins TRBV10-3 to TRBJ2-1; TRBD1 aligns across 7 bases. J lost 9 bases, V lost 9 bases, and 17 bases had no gene match. This CDR3 has 15 amino acids. CDR1 and CDR2 (germline): ENHRY, SYGVKD.